Below are 5 T cell receptor beta chains sequenced from a single sample in a study of vaccination effects on CD4 cells after COVID-19. Culturing for about ten days preceded CD4+ T cell isolation. Sequencing was performed with immunoSEQ multiplex PCR; in TCRdb, only in-frame clones are kept and a portion is missing. The sample contains around 41,000 clones, around 76% of which appear only once. These receptors' antigens are unknown. The specimen comprised CD4+ T cells from PBMCs cultured without peptide, sampled before COVID-19 vaccination. All receptors derive from a human donor who received a COVID-19 vaccine.

V usage is TRBV7-9 and J usage is TRBJ2-7; 12 nucleotides agree with TRBD2. This CDR3 spans 17 amino acids. V dropped 2 bases and J dropped 5; count of bases not matched to a gene: 10. CDR1 and CDR2 (germline): SEHNR, FQNEAQ (reference sequence). CDR3 in DNA: TGTGCCAGCAGCTTATACCCGGGACTAGCGGGTACCCACGAGCAGTACGTC. This codes for CASSLYPGLAGTHEQYV.

The J gene is TRBJ2-3, the V gene TRBV3-1 (or the pseudogene TRBV3-2); D is undetermined. The V end lost 4 bases, the J end lost 2 bases, and 13 bases lay between the germline ends. The CDR3 loop spans 15 amino acids. In germline, CDR1 is LGHDT, CDR2 YNNKEL (reference sequence). This chain's CDR3 is CASSLSAAFTDTQYF. CDR3 DNA sequence: TGTGCCAGCAGCCTGTCCGCGGCCTTCACAGATACGCAGTATTTT.

The chain employs TRBV7-9 and TRBJ2-2; 13 bases line up with TRBD2. The ends lost 4 bases at V and 4 bases at J; junction bases unmatched: 3. The CDR3 sequence is 16 residues long. Germline V gives CDR1 SEHNR, CDR2 FQNEAQ (reference sequence). The CDR3 nucleotides read TGTGCCAGCAGCTCGGGACTAGCGGGGTTCACCGGGGAGCTGTTTTTT. Its translation: CASSSGLAGFTGELFF.

The rearrangement links TRBV15 to TRBJ2-7, with 8 bases that match TRBD2. Germline loops: CDR1 LNHNV, CDR2 YYDKDF (reference sequence). The CDR3 is made up of 14 amino acids. V dropped 0 bases and J dropped 6; count of bases not matched to a gene: 4. CDR3 region: CATSRDRGGFEQYV. In DNA form, the CDR3 reads TGTGCCACCAGCAGAGATCGGGGGGGGTTCGAGCAGTACGTC.

The V gene is TRBV28, the J gene TRBJ2-3; 8 nucleotides agree with TRBD1. V trimming: 4 bases; J trimming: 3 bases; junction bases outside the gene matches: 6. The CDR3 totals 15 residues. Germline V lookup: CDR1 MDHEN, CDR2 SYDVKM. In DNA, the CDR3 is TGTGCCAGCAGTTCAAGACAGGGGCCAACAGATACGCAGTATTTT. This encodes CASSSRQGPTDTQYF.